The rows below give T cell receptor beta chains drawn from one sample of a study of blood T cell repertoires in COVID-19. Using immunoSEQ multiplex PCR, the repertoire was profiled, and TCRdb retains in-frame clones only, with some absent. The sample yields 150,000 or so clones, 92% seen once. The specimen was peripheral blood. Receptors were obtained from a man aged 30 to 45 with COVID-19, enrolled during active disease. Each CDR3 is given with its conserved first and last residue. The D gene is left open where the match is weak. The listing skips clone size in some rows; elsewhere it reads once, few, many or a size class.

>TRBD1|NA|TRBV5-1|TRBJ1-4
TGCGCCAGCAGCGGAACAGGGGCAACTAATGAAAAACTGTTTTTT
CASSGTGATNEKLFF
>NA|NA|TRBV9|TRBJ2-1
TGTGCCAGCAGCTCTGACGAGCGGCTCCCCTACAATGAGCAGTTCTTC
CASSSDERLPYNEQFF
>NA|NA|TRBV4-3|TRBJ1-1
TGCGCCAGCAGCCAAATCAATGCAGTGAACACTGAAGCTTTCTTT
CASSQINAVNTEAFF
>NA|NA|TRBV19|TRBJ1-3
TGTGCCAGTAGTATCAGGGTTACCGGAAACACCATATATTTT
CASSIRVTGNTIYF
>TRBD1|NA|TRBV28|TRBJ2-4
TGTGCCAGCAGTCCTCGGACAGGTTTCAAAAACATTCAGTACTTC
CASSPRTGFKNIQYF
>NA|NA|TRBV27|TRBJ1-5
TGTGCCAGCAGTTCTCTAGGGGAAGGGCAGCCCCAGCATTTT
CASSSLGEGQPQHF
>TRBD2|NA|TRBV2|TRBJ2-2
TGTGCCAGCAGGATGAGAGGCGGGACTAGTAACACCGGGGAGCTGTTTTTT
CASRMRGGTSNTGELFF
>TRBD1|NA|TRBV7-6|TRBJ1-2
TGTGCCAGCAGCTTAGCCAATCCGAAAGGGCAGGGGGCGGAAGACTATGGCTACACCTTC
CASSLANPKGQGAEDYGYTF
>NA|NA|TRBV28|TRBJ2-5
TGTGCCAGCAGTTTGGGCCCACCGACAAGGTTTGGGGAGACCCAGTACTTC
CASSLGPPTRFGETQYF
>NA|NA|TRBV10-3|TRBJ1-1
TGTGCCATCAGAAACAGGGTAGACACTGAAGCTTTCTTT
CAIRNRVDTEAFF
>TRBD1|NA|TRBV5-1|TRBJ1-4
TGCGCCAGCAGCTCAACCGGGACAGGAAATGAAAAACTGTTTTTT
CASSSTGTGNEKLFF
>TRBD2|NA|TRBV14|TRBJ2-1
TGTGCCAGCAGCCCGGGACTAGGAAAACGAACATTGCATGAGCAGTTCTTC
CASSPGLGKRTLHEQFF
>TRBD1|once|TRBV7-3|TRBJ1-1
TGTGCCAGCAGCTTAAGCCCTTTTATGGACAGGGTAATAGCTTTCTTT
CASSLSPFMDRVIAFF
>NA|NA|TRBV7-9|TRBJ1-3
TGTGCCAGCAGCTTCAACAGGGTTAGCTCTGGAAACACCATATATTTT
CASSFNRVSSGNTIYF
>NA|NA|TRBV7-2|TRBJ2-7
TGTGCCAGCAGCCGCGCGGGACGGTCCTACGAGCAGTACTTC
CASSRAGRSYEQYF
>TRBD1|NA|TRBV5-1|TRBJ2-7
TGCGCCAGCAGGACCGGGACAGGGGGCGAGCAGTACTTC
CASRTGTGGEQYF
>TRBD1|NA|TRBV19|TRBJ1-1
TGTGCCAGTAGTATAGTTCCAGGGGGTATGACTGAAGCTTTCTTT
CASSIVPGGMTEAFF
>NA|NA|TRBV7-9|TRBJ2-7
TGTGCCAGCAGCTTAGTTCCAGGCGAGCAGTACTTC
CASSLVPGEQYF
>NA|NA|TRBV5-1|TRBJ2-4
TGCGCCAGCAGCTTGGCCTTCGCAGGGTCAGCCAAAAACATTCAGTACTTC
CASSLAFAGSAKNIQYF
>NA|NA|TRBV4-3|TRBJ1-1
TGCGCCAGCAGCCAAGTGGCTGGAGGCACTGAAGCTTTCTTT
CASSQVAGGTEAFF
>TRBD1|NA|TRBV6-5|TRBJ1-1
TGTGCCAGCACTTTTGGACAGGCCACTGAAGCTTTCTTT
CASTFGQATEAFF
>NA|NA|TRBV9|TRBJ1-1
TGTGCCAGCAGCGTAGATGGGGCCTCTGAAGCTTTCTTT
CASSVDGASEAFF
>NA|NA|TRBV20-1|TRBJ2-7
TGCAGTGCTAGACCGTACGAGCAGTACTTC
CSARPYEQYF
>NA|NA|TRBV7-2|TRBJ1-6
TGTGCCAGCAGCGTCAACAGGGATTCACCCCTCCACTTT
CASSVNRDSPLHF
>NA|NA|TRBV19|TRBJ2-2
TGTGCCAGTAGTATAGGAGGGCTCACCGGGGAGCTGTTTTTT
CASSIGGLTGELFF
>NA|NA|TRBV30|TRBJ2-7
TGTGCCTGGAGTGTTGGGACTGTGTCGGGGGAGCAGTACTTC
CAWSVGTVSGEQYF
>NA|NA|TRBV7-2|TRBJ1-2
TGTGCCAGCAGCTTACAACAGGGCCCCTATGGCTACACCTTC
CASSLQQGPYGYTF
>NA|NA|TRBV11-2|TRBJ2-2
TGTGCCAGCAGCCCCTTCCAGGGTCCCACCGGGGAGCTGTTTTTT
CASSPFQGPTGELFF
>NA|NA|TRBV7-2|TRBJ2-7
TGTGCCAGCAGCCCCCGGGGTACTTCCTACGAGCAGTACTTC
CASSPRGTSYEQYF
>TRBD1|NA|TRBV2|TRBJ2-7
TGTGCCAGCAGTCCCGACAGGGGATTCTCCTACGAGCAGTACTTC
CASSPDRGFSYEQYF